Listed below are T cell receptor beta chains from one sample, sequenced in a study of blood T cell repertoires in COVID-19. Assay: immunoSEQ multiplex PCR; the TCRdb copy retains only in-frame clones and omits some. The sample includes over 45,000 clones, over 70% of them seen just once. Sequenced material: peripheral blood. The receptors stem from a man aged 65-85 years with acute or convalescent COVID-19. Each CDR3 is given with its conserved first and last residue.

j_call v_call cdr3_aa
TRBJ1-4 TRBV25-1 CASSAGAGGPPKVLFF
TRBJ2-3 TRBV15 CATSRGGGMTDTQYF
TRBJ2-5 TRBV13 CASSSTGTTKETQYF
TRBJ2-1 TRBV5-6 CASSPIPGQGASDEQFF
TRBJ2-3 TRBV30 CAWSIIPGEDTQYF
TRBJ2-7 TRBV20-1 CSARGSGEQYF
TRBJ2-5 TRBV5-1 CASSLVGPWETQYF
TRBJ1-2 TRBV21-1 CASSKVGGLYGYTF
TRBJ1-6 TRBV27 CASSSWSHRQLHF
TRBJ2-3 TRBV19 CASSISSGSTDTQYF
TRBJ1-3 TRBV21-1 CASSKAQLQGSSGNTIYF
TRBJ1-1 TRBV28 CASSSPPGENTEAFF
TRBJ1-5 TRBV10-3 CAIRQGLGQPQHF
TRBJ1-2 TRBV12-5 CAGRLNGYTF
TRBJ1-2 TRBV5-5 CASSRGGQGALGYGYTF
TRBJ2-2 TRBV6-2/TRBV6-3 CASSDGLAGGSTGELFF
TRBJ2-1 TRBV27 CASSAPKRAGYNEQFF
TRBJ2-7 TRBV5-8 CASSSVGYSYEQYF
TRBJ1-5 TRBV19 CASSIGRQQPQHF
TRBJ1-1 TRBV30 CAWSVGAANTEAFF
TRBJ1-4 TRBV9 CASSALGGGAPEKLFF
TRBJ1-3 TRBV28 CASSSRQGSLSGNTIYF
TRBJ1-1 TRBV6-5 CASKTGTSEAFF
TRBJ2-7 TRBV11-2 CASSLDLRTASSYEQYF
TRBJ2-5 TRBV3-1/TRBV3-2 CASRRYPGRRETQYF
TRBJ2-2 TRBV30 CACNLANTGELFF
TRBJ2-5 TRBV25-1 CASSEWWSDQETQYF
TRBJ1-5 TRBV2 CASSVSGGEQPQHF
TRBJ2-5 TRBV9 CASSPRVAETQYF
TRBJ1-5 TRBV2 CASRDTVSNQPQHF
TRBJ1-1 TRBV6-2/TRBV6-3 CASSYTRGGMNTEAFF
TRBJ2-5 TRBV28 CASTQGGSGRAAETQYF
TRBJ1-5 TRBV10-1 CASSNPRGDQPQHF
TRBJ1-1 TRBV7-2 CASSSGGGTTEAFF
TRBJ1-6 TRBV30 CAWRKDRGPSSYNSPLHF
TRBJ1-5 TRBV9 CASSVDPSGGGPQHF
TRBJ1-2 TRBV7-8 CASSLSSGPYGYTF
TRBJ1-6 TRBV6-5 CASNTGMAPLHF
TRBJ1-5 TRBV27 CASSFNSGGVGQPQHF
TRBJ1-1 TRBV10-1 CASSTGADTEAFF
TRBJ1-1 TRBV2 CASSEVGSNTEAFF
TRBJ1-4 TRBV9 CASSARDREYEKLFF
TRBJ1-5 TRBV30 CAWSVQGNQPQHF
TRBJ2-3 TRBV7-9 CASSSITDTQYF
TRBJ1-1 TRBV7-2 CASSLVSGTPEAFF
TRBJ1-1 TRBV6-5 CASSFGTGITEAFF
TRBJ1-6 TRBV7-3 CASSLSGTGGGGPLHF
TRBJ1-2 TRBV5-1 CASSLATANYGYTF
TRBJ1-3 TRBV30 CAATWSSGNTIYF
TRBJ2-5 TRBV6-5 CASRESSLETQYF
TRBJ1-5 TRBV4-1 CASSQGRGVKQPQHF
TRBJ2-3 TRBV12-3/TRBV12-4 CASSFQATDTQYF
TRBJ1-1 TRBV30 CAWSVRLQGGTEAFF
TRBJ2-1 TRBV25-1 CASNSFGTGDNEQFF
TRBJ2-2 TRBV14 CASSQDTLVTGELFF
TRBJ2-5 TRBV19 CASSMSAGQETQYF
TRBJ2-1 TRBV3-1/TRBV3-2 CASSPGRLAKNEQFF
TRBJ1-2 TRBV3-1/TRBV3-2 CASSQGRGRSIPYGYTF
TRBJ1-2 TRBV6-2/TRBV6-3 CASSYGIGGGYTF